This T cell receptor (beta chain) was captured in a study of blood T cell repertoires in COVID-19. Overall study context: The study drew acute and convalescent COVID-19 samples from the United States, Italy and Spain. PBMCs, B-cell-depleted T cells, or T cells were the source of the cDNA or gDNA that made up the material.

As handled by the study authors: Quantification of nucleated cells was approximated via reference gene primer amplification. TCRdb keeps only in-frame clones here, not all; method: immunoSEQ multiplex PCR. V and J calls and clone size come straight from that table; D and trimming were deduced from the DNA. The sample has fewer than 300,000 clones, more than 85% seen once. Patients of the Seattle cohort, enrolled during active infection, were followed longitudinally. Per germline, CDR1 LGHDT and CDR2 YNNKEL (reference sequence). This CDR3 spans 13 amino acids. V dropped 1 base and J dropped 8 bases, with 9 bases sitting between them.

The sequenced sample consisted of peripheral blood. The receptor was derived from a person aged 18-30 years with COVID-19, enrolled during active disease. The rearrangement uses TRBV3-1 (or the pseudogene TRBV3-2) and TRBJ2-4; no firm D call. CDR3 coding DNA: TGTGCCAGCAGCCAAGTCGGCCAGGACATTCAGTACTTC. Its translation is CASSQVGQDIQYF.